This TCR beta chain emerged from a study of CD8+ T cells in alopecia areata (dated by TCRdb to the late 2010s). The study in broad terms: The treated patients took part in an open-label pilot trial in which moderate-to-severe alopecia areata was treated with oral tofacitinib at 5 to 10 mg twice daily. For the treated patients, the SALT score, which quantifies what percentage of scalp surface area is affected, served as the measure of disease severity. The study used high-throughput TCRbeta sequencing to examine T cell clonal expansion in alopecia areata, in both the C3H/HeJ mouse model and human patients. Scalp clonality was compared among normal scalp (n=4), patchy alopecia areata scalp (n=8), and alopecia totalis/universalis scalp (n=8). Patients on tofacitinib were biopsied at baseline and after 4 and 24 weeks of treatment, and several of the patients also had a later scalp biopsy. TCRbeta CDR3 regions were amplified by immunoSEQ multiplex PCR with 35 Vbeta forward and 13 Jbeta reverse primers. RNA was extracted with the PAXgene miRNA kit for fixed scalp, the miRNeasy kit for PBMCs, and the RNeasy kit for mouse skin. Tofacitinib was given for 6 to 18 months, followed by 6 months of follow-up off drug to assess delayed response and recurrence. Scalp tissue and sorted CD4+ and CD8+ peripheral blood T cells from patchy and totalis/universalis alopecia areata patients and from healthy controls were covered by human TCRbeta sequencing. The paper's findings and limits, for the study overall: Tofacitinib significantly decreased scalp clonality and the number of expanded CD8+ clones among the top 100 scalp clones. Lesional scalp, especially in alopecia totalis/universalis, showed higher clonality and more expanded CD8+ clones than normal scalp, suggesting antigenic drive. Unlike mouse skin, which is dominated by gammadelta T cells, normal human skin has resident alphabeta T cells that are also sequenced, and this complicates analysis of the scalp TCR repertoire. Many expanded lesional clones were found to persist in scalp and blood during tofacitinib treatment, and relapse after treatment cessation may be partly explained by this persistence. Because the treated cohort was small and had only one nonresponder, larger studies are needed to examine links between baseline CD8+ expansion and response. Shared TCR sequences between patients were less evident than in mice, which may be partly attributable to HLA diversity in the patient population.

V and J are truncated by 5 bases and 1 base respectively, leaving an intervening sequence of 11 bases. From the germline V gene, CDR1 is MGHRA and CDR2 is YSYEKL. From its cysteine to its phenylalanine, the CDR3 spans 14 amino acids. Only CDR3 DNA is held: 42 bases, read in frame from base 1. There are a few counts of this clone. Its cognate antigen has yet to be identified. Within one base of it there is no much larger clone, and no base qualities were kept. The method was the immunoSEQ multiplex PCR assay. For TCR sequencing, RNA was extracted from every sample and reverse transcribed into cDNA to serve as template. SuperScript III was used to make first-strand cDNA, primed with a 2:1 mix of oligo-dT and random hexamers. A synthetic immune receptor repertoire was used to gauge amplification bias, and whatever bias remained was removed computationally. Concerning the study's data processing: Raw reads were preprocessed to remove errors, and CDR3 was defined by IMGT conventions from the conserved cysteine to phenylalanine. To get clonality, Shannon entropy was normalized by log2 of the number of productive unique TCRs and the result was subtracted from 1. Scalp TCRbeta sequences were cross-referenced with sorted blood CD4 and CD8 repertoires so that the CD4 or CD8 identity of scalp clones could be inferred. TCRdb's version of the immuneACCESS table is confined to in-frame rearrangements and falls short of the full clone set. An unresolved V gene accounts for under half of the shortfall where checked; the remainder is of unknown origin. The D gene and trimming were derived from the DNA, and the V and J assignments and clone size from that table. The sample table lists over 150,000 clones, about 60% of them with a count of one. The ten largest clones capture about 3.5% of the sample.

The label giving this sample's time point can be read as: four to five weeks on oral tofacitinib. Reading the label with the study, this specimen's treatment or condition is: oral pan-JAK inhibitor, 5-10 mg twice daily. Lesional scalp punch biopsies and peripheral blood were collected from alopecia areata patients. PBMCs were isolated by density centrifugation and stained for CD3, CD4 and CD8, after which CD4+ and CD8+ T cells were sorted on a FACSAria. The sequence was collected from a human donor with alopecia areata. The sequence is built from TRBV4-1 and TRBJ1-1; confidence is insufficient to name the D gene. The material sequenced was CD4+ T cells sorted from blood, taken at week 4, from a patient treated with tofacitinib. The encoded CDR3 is CASSFRTGNTEAFF. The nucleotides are TGCGCCAGCAGCTTCCGGACGGGGAACACTGAAGCTTTCTTT.